The rows below give T cell receptor beta chains drawn from one sample of a study of T cell responses to AZD1222 COVID-19 vaccine. TCRdb keeps only in-frame clones here, not all; method: immunoSEQ multiplex PCR. The table records over 100,000 clones, approximately 91% of them present only once. Source: peripheral blood, taken on day 0 of AZD1222 vaccination. Source of these receptors: an adult in good health. Each CDR3 is given with its conserved first and last residue. Each record gives: clone size, D gene, V gene, J gene, CDR3 protein, CDR3 DNA. D genes are given only for firm matches. Not all rows give a size; the values are once, few, many and, for expanded clones, a class.

>few|TRBD1|TRBV27|TRBJ1-5
CASSLTGTGVQPQHF
TGTGCCAGCAGTCTTACCGGGACAGGGGTACAGCCCCAGCATTTT
>NA|TRBD2|TRBV10-3|TRBJ2-1
CAISESASGGQGEQFF
TGTGCCATCAGTGAGTCGGCTAGCGGGGGGCAGGGTGAGCAGTTCTTC
>NA|NA|TRBV19|TRBJ1-5
CASSISHGGNQPQHF
TGTGCCAGTAGTATATCCCATGGGGGGAATCAGCCCCAGCATTTT
>NA|NA|TRBV6-9|TRBJ1-1
CASSYLNTEAFF
TGTGCCAGCAGTTACCTGAACACTGAAGCTTTCTTT
>NA|TRBD1|TRBV6-6|TRBJ2-7
CASSYGQGSYEQYF
TGTGCCAGCAGTTACGGACAGGGCTCCTACGAGCAGTACTTC
>NA|NA|TRBV5-4|TRBJ1-6
CASSKKWGDNSPLHF
TGTGCCAGCAGCAAAAAGTGGGGGGATAATTCACCCCTCCACTTT
>NA|TRBD1|TRBV10-3|TRBJ1-5
CAISEGQAGNQPQHF
TGTGCCATCAGTGAAGGACAGGCGGGCAATCAGCCCCAGCATTTT
>NA|TRBD2|TRBV10-3|TRBJ2-1
CAISGTSGRAGQFF
TGTGCCATCAGTGGGACTAGCGGGAGGGCAGGGCAGTTCTTC
>NA|NA|TRBV30|TRBJ2-1
CAWTSWDGDGYNEQFF
TGTGCCTGGACTTCATGGGACGGGGACGGGTACAATGAGCAGTTCTTC
>once|NA|TRBV2|TRBJ1-6
CASRTQPIYNSPLHF
TGTGCCAGCAGGACCCAACCCATTTATAATTCACCCCTCCACTTT
>NA|TRBD1|TRBV19|TRBJ2-1
CASSVTGGTYNEQFF
TGTGCCAGTAGTGTGACAGGGGGCACCTACAATGAGCAGTTCTTC
>NA|TRBD2|TRBV11-2|TRBJ2-1
CASSQLAGRINEQFF
TGTGCCAGCAGCCAACTAGCGGGACGAATCAATGAGCAGTTCTTC
>NA|TRBD1|TRBV28|TRBJ1-6
CASSRDRVLSYNSPLHF
TGTGCCAGCAGCCGGGACAGGGTATTATCCTATAATTCACCCCTCCACTTT
>NA|NA|TRBV9|TRBJ1-1
CASSVTGQGSEAFF
TGTGCCAGCAGCGTAACCGGTCAGGGGAGTGAAGCTTTCTTT
>NA|NA|TRBV12-3/TRBV12-4|TRBJ2-5
CASSGGGQETQYF
TGTGCCTCCAGCGGAGGGGGGCAAGAGACCCAGTACTTC
>NA|NA|TRBV5-6|TRBJ1-5
CASSLGGGGAGNQPQHF
TGTGCCAGCAGCTTGGGGGGAGGAGGGGCAGGAAATCAGCCCCAGCATTTT
>NA|NA|TRBV7-2|TRBJ2-1
CASSPLSLSSYNEQFF
TGTGCCAGCAGCCCCCTCAGTTTATCATCCTACAATGAGCAGTTCTTC
>NA|NA|TRBV24-1|TRBJ2-2
CATSPRGNTGELFF
TGTGCCACCAGTCCCAGGGGAAACACCGGGGAGCTGTTTTTT
>NA|NA|TRBV7-2|TRBJ2-5
CASSLIVETQYF
TGTGCCAGCAGCTTAATAGTGGAGACCCAGTACTTC
>once|NA|TRBV18|TRBJ1-3
CASSPPGPRNTIYF
TGTGCCAGCTCACCGCCAGGGCCCAGAAACACCATATATTTT
>NA|TRBD2|TRBV28|TRBJ2-1
CASSSAGGSTYNEQFF
TGTGCCAGCAGTTCCGCGGGGGGGAGTACCTACAATGAGCAGTTCTTC
>NA|TRBD1|TRBV24-1|TRBJ2-7
CATRNTGVRYEQYF
TGTGCCACCAGGAATACAGGGGTACGATACGAGCAGTACTTC
>NA|TRBD2|TRBV5-6|TRBJ2-1
CASSLYGTSGREQFF
TGTGCCAGCAGCTTGTATGGGACTAGCGGGCGCGAGCAGTTCTTC
>NA|TRBD1|TRBV10-3|TRBJ2-7
CAISGQGAPLGEQYF
TGTGCCATCAGCGGACAGGGGGCGCCTTTGGGCGAGCAGTACTTC
>NA|TRBD2|TRBV5-1|TRBJ2-3
CASKREGVLDTQYF
TGCGCCAGCAAGCGGGAGGGGGTGTTGGATACGCAGTATTTT